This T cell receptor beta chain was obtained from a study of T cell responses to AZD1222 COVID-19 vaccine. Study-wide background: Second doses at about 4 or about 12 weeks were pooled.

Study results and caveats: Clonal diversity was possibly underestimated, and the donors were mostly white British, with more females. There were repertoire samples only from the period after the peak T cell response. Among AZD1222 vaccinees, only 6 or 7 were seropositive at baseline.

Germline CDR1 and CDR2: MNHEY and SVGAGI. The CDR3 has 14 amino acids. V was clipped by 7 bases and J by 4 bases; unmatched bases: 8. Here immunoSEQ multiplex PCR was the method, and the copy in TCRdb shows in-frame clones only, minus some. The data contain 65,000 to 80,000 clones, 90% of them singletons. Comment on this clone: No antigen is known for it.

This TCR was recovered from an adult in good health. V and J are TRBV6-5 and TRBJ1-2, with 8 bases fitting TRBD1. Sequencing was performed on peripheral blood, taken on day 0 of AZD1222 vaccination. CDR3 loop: CASTRGQETYGYTF. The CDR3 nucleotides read TGTGCCAGCACCCGGGGACAGGAGACCTATGGCTACACCTTC.